The 20 T cell receptor beta chains below were found in one sample sequenced in a study of CD4+ T cells in melanoma. Profiling relied on immunoSEQ multiplex PCR, and the TCRdb table lists in-frame clones only, not all of them. The sample includes some 6,800 clones, around 50% of them seen just once. The specimen was cells from a culture (not recorded whether cultured in vitro). These receptors all come from a human donor with melanoma.

The genes are TRBV19 and TRBJ2-1, with 11 bases lining up with TRBD2. The junction had 9 bases not matched to a gene; V was cut back by 6 bases and J by 8 bases. The CDR3 totals 15 residues. CDR1 is LNHDA and CDR2 is SQIVND in the germline V gene (reference sequence). CDR3 protein: CASSIIAGGHHEQFF. The CDR3 DNA reads TGTGCCAGTAGCATCATAGCGGGGGGGCATCATGAGCAGTTCTTC. The variable domain in full, completed from reference TRBV19 and TRBJ2-1, reads DGGITQSPKYLFRKEGQNVTLSCEQNLNHDAMYWYRQDPGQGLRLIYYSQIVNDFQKGDIAEGYSVSREKKESFPLTVTSAQKNPTAFYLCASSIIAGGHHEQFFGPGTRLTVL.

J is TRBJ2-3 and V is TRBV2; D is unclear. Germline lookup yields CDR1 SNHLY and CDR2 FYNNEI. The CDR3 extends over 12 amino acids. V shed 7 bases and J shed 6 bases, with 11 bases lying between them. The CDR3, as DNA: TGTGCCAGCAACCCACTGGCGGATACGCAGTATTTT. It is translated as CASNPLADTQYF.

This clone was picked up a small number of times. The rearrangement joins TRBV6-5 to TRBJ2-7; D is perhaps TRBD1 (5 bases). The germline V gene has CDR1 MNHEY and CDR2 SVGAGI. The V gene lost 4 bases and the J gene lost 4 bases, with 11 bases spanning the gap. The CDR3 runs 13 residues. The CDR3, as DNA: TGTGCCAGCAGTTCAGGGCGTCAGTACGAGCAGTACTTC. Its translation is CASSSGRQYEQYF.

The V and J genes are TRBV15 and TRBJ1-6, with D unclear. Between the trimmed V and J ends, which lost 1 base and 5 bases, there was a span of 6 bases. CDR3 size: 14 residues. Germline lookup yields CDR1 LNHNV and CDR2 YYDKDF (reference sequence). CDR3 sequence (DNA): TGTGCCACCAGCAGAGTAGGCGATAATTCACCCCTCCACTTT. It specifies CATSRVGDNSPLHF. The complete variable domain, with remaining parts taken from reference TRBV15 and TRBJ1-6, reads DAMVIQNPRYQVTQFGKPVTLSCSQTLNHNVMYWYQQKSSQAPKLLFHYYDKDFNNEADTPDNFQSRRPNTSFCFLDIRSPGLGDTAMYLCATSRVGDNSPLHFGNGTRLTVT.

The chain employs TRBV7-9 and TRBJ2-3; D call uncertain. The germline CDR1 and CDR2 sequences are SEHNR and FQNEAQ (reference sequence). CDR3 size: 14 residues. V gave up 1 base and J gave up 6 bases, with 11 bases separating them. The CDR3 region has the DNA TGTGCCAGCAGCTTAGATAGCCCCCGCGATACGCAGTATTTT. It is translated as CASSLDSPRDTQYF.

This clone was seen more than once but under ten times. V gene TRBV2 combines with J gene TRBJ2-3, with D possibly called TRBD1 or TRBD2 (5 bases each). Trimming took off 7 bases at V and 0 bases at J, with 11 bases between the two ends. The CDR3 runs to 14 residues. The germline CDR1 and CDR2 sequences are SNHLY and FYNNEI. The CDR3 coding sequence is TGTGCCAGCACCGACGGGGCTAGCACAGATACGCAGTATTTT. It codes for CASTDGASTDTQYF.

The V call is TRBV4-1, the J call TRBJ2-2, with 9 nucleotides matching TRBD1. J lost 5 bases, V lost 0 bases, and 7 bases had no gene match. Germline V gene sequence: CDR1 MGHRA, CDR2 YSYEKL. This CDR3 spans 17 amino acids. Here the CDR3 reads CASSQEITGTGTGELFF. DNA for the CDR3: TGCGCCAGCAGCCAAGAAATCACCGGGACAGGGACCGGGGAGCTGTTTTTT.

The rearrangement uses TRBV5-1 and TRBJ2-5, with D tentatively TRBD1 or TRBD2 (5 bases each). Between the trimmed V and J ends, which lost 0 bases and 4 bases, there was a span of 16 bases. This CDR3 is 16 amino acids long. Germline V gives CDR1 SGHRS, CDR2 YFSETQ. The CDR3 spells CASSLGLHGAGETQYF. As DNA, the CDR3 is TGCGCCAGCAGCTTGGGGTTACATGGGGCGGGAGAGACCCAGTACTTC.

The chain combines TRBV2 with TRBJ2-1, with D possibly matching TRBD1 (5 bases). CDR3 size: 14 residues. Germline loops: CDR1 SNHLY, CDR2 FYNNEI. The V end lost 3 bases, the J end lost 1 base, and 7 bases lay between the germline ends. CDR3 sequence reads: CASSDSGSYNEQFF. The CDR3 DNA sequence: TGTGCCAGCAGTGATTCAGGGTCCTACAATGAGCAGTTCTTC.

The gene calls are TRBV2 and TRBJ2-4; 8 bases agree with TRBD2. CDR1 is SNHLY and CDR2 is FYNNEI in the germline V gene. Trimming removed 6 bases from V and 16 bases from J; junction bases left unmatched: 11. The CDR3 is 12 amino acids. The CDR3 region is CASSSGGGYPYF. The CDR3 DNA reads as TGTGCCAGCAGCTCCGGGGGGGGGTATCCCTACTTC.

The chain couples TRBV6-5 to TRBJ2-2; no clear D gene. Germline CDR1 reads MNHEY; CDR2 reads SVGAGI. V was cut by 3 bases and J by 5 bases, with 7 bases left in between. This CDR3 is 13 amino acids long. The CDR3 here is CASSYSRTGELFF. In DNA, the CDR3 is TGTGCCAGCAGTTATAGCCGGACCGGGGAGCTGTTTTTT.

The gene calls are TRBV2 and TRBJ2-3; possible D gene TRBD1, 5 bases. Germline CDR1 SNHLY, CDR2 FYNNEI. Trimming removed 3 bases at V and 3 bases at J, with 13 bases between. The CDR3 is 15 amino acids. CDR3 in DNA: TGTGCCAGCAGTGAGTTAGGCAGGGCTACAGATACGCAGTATTTT. Translated, it gives CASSELGRATDTQYF.

The V gene is TRBV20-1, the J gene TRBJ2-7; TRBD2 matches at 7 bases. Losses at the gene ends were 5 bases for V and 7 bases for J; bases not matched to a gene: 5. The CDR3 has 11 residues. Germline V CDR1 and CDR2: DFQATT, SNEGSKA (reference sequence). In DNA, the CDR3 is TGCAGTGCTGGGACTACCTTTGAGCAGTACTTC. Its protein product is CSAGTTFEQYF.

The chain links TRBV19 to TRBJ2-7, with D uncertain. V lost 10 bases and J lost 3, with 13 bases in between. Germline lookup yields CDR1 LNHDA and CDR2 SQIVND (reference sequence). This CDR3 is 12 amino acids long. Here the CDR3 DNA reads TGTGCCACCCCGGGTAATGTCTACGAGCAGTACTTC. This encodes CATPGNVYEQYF.

By its share, this clone is large. This chain joins TRBV2 and TRBJ1-4; 7 nucleotides line up with TRBD1. This CDR3 region has 14 residues. The V and J ends lost 4 bases and 8 bases, in that order; junction bases with no gene match: 7. The germline V gene has CDR1 SNHLY and CDR2 FYNNEI. In DNA form, the CDR3 reads TGTGCCAGCAGTGTCCGCTTAGGGGGCGAAAAACTGTTTTTT. Encoded protein: CASSVRLGGEKLFF.

V usage is TRBV9 and J usage is TRBJ2-5; 8 bases map to TRBD2. The CDR3 extends over 15 amino acids. Germline CDR1 reads SGDLS; CDR2 reads YYNGEE. After removal of 0 bases from V and 1 base from J, the junction contained 2 bases not matched to a gene. The CDR3 bases are TGTGCCAGCAGCGTAGGGACTAGCATCCAAGAGACCCAGTACTTC. As protein: CASSVGTSIQETQYF. The full variable domain, completed using reference TRBV9 and TRBJ2-5, is DSGVTQTPKHLITATGQRVTLRCSPRSGDLSVYWYQQSLDQGLQFLIQYYNGEERAKGNILERFSAQQFPDLHSELNLSSLELGDSALYFCASSVGTSIQETQYFGPGTRLLVL.

CDR3 loop: CASGLVLGLYTEAFF. CDR3 nucleotides: TGTGCTAGTGGTTTGGTACTGGGGCTGTACACTGAAGCTTTCTTT. The V and J genes are TRBV12-5 and TRBJ1-1, with a weak D call TRBD1 (5 bases). Trimming cost V 0 bases and J 3 bases, with 11 bases left between them. The CDR3 runs to 15 residues. Germline V lookup: CDR1 LGHNT, CDR2 FRNRAP.

In its sample, this clone was seen a few times. The chain employs TRBV5-1 and TRBJ2-4; D remains ambiguous. Trimming stripped 4 bases from V and 0 bases from J, with 8 bases between. Germline-derived CDR1 and CDR2 are SGHRS and YFSETQ. The CDR3 consists of 14 residues. CDR3 in amino acids: CASSPELAKNIQYF. The CDR3 bases are TGCGCCAGCAGCCCAGAACTAGCCAAAAACATTCAGTACTTC.

The CDR3 DNA reads TGTGCCAGTAGTATAGGCCTGACGCAGTATTTT. Its protein product is CASSIGLTQYF. The chain couples TRBV19 to TRBJ2-3; D gene unclear. V shed 1 base and J shed 9 bases, with 5 bases lying between them. This CDR3 has 11 residues. Germline V gene lookup returns CDR1 LNHDA and CDR2 SQIVND (reference sequence). The full variable domain, completed using reference TRBV19 and TRBJ2-3, is DGGITQSPKYLFRKEGQNVTLSCEQNLNHDAMYWYRQDPGQGLRLIYYSQIVNDFQKGDIAEGYSVSREKKESFPLTVTSAQKNPTAFYLCASSIGLTQYFGPGTRLTVL.

This clone was found a few times. DNA of the CDR3: TGCGCCAGCAGCCAAGACTCGTTGCGAGGCAGGCGACTTGGAAACACCATATATTTT. Amino acids: CASSQDSLRGRRLGNTIYF. The chain carries TRBV4-1 and TRBJ1-3; D is unresolved. The germline V gene encodes CDR1 MGHRA and CDR2 YSYEKL. The ends were cut back, 0 bases at V and 3 bases at J, with 21 bases in the middle. The CDR3 is made up of 19 amino acids.